These 24 T cell receptor beta chains were sequenced from one sample in a study of patients and donors after allogeneic stem cell transplantation. Each CDR3 protein gets one entry after TCRdb re-called the RT-PCR reads with MiXCR. The sample gives approximately 57,000 distinct CDR3 sequences, less than 15% of which show up once; about a third is in the top ten. The sequenced sample consisted of blood, either unsorted or a sorted T cell fraction (not recorded which). The receptor set was obtained from a human donor who was either an allogeneic HSCT recipient or a stem cell or donor lymphocyte infusion donor (not recorded which). It is not recorded whose cells these are; they may come from a transplant donor.

The chain carries TRBV18 and TRBJ2-1; D gene ambiguous. V was clipped by 2 bases and J by 1 base, with 18 bases between them. The CDR3 length is 18 residues. Germline loops: CDR1 KGHSH, CDR2 LQKENI. CDR3 region: CASSPTRKAKGSYNEQFF. The DNA of the CDR3 is TGTGCCAGCTCACCAACGAGGAAGGCGAAGGGATCCTACAATGAGCAGTTCTTC.

This clonotype has only a few counts. This sequence joins TRBV3-1 and TRBJ1-1; unclear D gene. The V gene's germline CDR1 is LGHDT and CDR2 YNNKEL (reference sequence). V lost 2 bases, J lost 6 bases, and 4 bases lay in between. This CDR3 has 11 amino acids. DNA of the CDR3: TGTGCCAGCAGCCAATATGCTGAAGCTTTCTTT. Translation: CASSQYAEAFF.

Concerning this clonotype: This may stem from a read error, because a much larger clone lies one nucleotide away. The chain employs TRBV6-5 and TRBJ1-4, with a weak D call TRBD1 (5 bases). This CDR3 is built from 14 residues. Germline V gene lookup returns CDR1 MNHEY and CDR2 SVGAGI. CDR3 sequence reads: CASSYVGEAGKPFF. The CDR3 DNA sequence: TGTGCCAGCAGCTATGTAGGGGAGGCGGGAAAACCGTTTTTT.

This clonotype was detected a few times. V usage is TRBV12-3 or TRBV12-4 and J usage is TRBJ2-7; the match to TRBD2 covers 7 bases. V was clipped by 4 bases and J by 3 bases; unmatched bases: 0. The CDR3 loop spans 12 amino acids. CDR3 in DNA: TGTGCCAGCAGTTGGGACTACTACGAGCAGTACTTC. Translated: CASSWDYYEQYF.

Only a few counts were recorded for this clonotype. The V call is TRBV5-1, the J call TRBJ2-3; a possible D gene is TRBD2 (6 bases). V was shortened by 0 bases and J by 3 bases, with 14 bases between the two germline ends. This CDR3 is built from 16 residues. The germline gives CDR1 SGHRS, CDR2 YFSETQ. The CDR3 here is CASSLEGREETDTQYF. CDR3 sequence (DNA): TGCGCCAGCAGCTTGGAAGGGCGGGAAGAAACAGATACGCAGTATTTT.

This clonotype was found a few times. V gene TRBV7-9 combines with J gene TRBJ2-7; TRBD1 matches 9 bases. Unmatched junction bases numbered 7, after V lost 6 bases and J lost 4 bases. The V gene's germline CDR1 is SEHNR and CDR2 FQNEAQ (reference sequence). The CDR3 length is 14 residues. The CDR3 nucleotides read TGTGCCAGCAGTTCTCGACAGGGGGGATACGAGCAGTACTTC. Translated: CASSSRQGGYEQYF.

This clonotype has just a few counts. The J gene is TRBJ2-1, the V gene TRBV12-3 or TRBV12-4, with 8 positions matching TRBD2. The CDR3 totals 14 residues. With V trimmed by 5 bases and J by 2 bases, 2 bases remained unmatched. The CDR3: CASSKRGTYNEQFF. For the CDR3, the DNA is TGTGCCAGCAGTAAGCGGGGGACCTACAATGAGCAGTTCTTC.

This clonotype occurred many times. J is TRBJ1-2 and V is TRBV12-3 or TRBV12-4, with D possibly being TRBD1 (6 bases). V was clipped by 3 bases and J by 2 bases, with 19 bases between them. There are 17 residues in the CDR3. The CDR3: CASSFVTGPTRNYGYTF. DNA for the CDR3: TGTGCCAGCAGTTTTGTTACAGGGCCCACGCGGAACTATGGCTACACCTTC.

The rearrangement uses TRBV2 and TRBJ1-5; weak D call: TRBD1 (6 bases). This CDR3 has 15 amino acids. Germline V gene lookup returns CDR1 SNHLY and CDR2 FYNNEI. V was cut by 3 bases and J by 5 bases, with 14 bases left in between. CDR3 DNA: TGTGCCAGCAGTGAGGGGGGGCGCTGGGATCAGCCCCAGCATTTT. Its translation is CASSEGGRWDQPQHF.

This clonotype appeared many times. The rearrangement uses TRBV29-1 and TRBJ2-7; D tentatively reads TRBD1 or TRBD2 (5 bases each). The V and J ends lost 6 bases and 0 bases respectively, with 12 bases between them. The CDR3 is 13 amino acids. Germline-derived CDR1 and CDR2 are SQVTM and ANQGSEA. CDR3 region: CSVEGPFSYEQYF. CDR3 in DNA: TGCAGCGTAGAGGGACCCTTCTCCTACGAGCAGTACTTC.

This clonotype was recorded many times. The genes are TRBV3-1 and TRBJ2-3, with unresolved D. Germline CDR1 is LGHDT and CDR2 is YNNKEL (reference sequence). CDR3 length: 14 residues. V lost 2 bases, J lost 4 bases, and 10 bases lay in between. The CDR3 here is CASSQPSASDTQYF. CDR3 nucleotide sequence: TGTGCCAGCAGCCAACCCAGTGCATCAGATACGCAGTATTTT.

This clonotype occurred once. An end of the junction does not agree with germline; a read error may underlie this. J is TRBJ2-1 and V is TRBV18; unclear D gene. CDR1 is KGHSH, CDR2 LQKENI, per germline. This CDR3 is built from 15 residues. DNA of the CDR3: TGTGCCAGCTCATCACCGGACGATGCCTACAATGAGCAGTTCTTC. This translates into CASSSPDDAYNEQFF. The variable domain in full, with the rest retrieved from reference TRBV18 and TRBJ2-1, is NAGVMQNPRHLVRRRGQEARLRCSPMKGHSHVYWYRQLPEEGLKFMVYLQKENIIDESGMPKERFSAEFPKEGPSILRIQQVVRGDSAAYFCASSSPDDAYNEQFFGPGTRLTVL.

At least ten counts were recorded for this clonotype. The chain is built from TRBV4-2 and TRBJ1-2; 8 positions match TRBD1. V was clipped by 3 bases and J by 4 bases; unmatched bases: 4. CDR1 and CDR2 (germline): LGHNA, YNFKEQ. CDR3 size: 14 residues. CDR3 nucleotide sequence: TGTGCCAGCAGCCAGACAGGGGAAGCCTATGGCTACACCTTC. This sequence encodes CASSQTGEAYGYTF.

CDR3 sequence reads: CASSSRQGTSYEQYF. CDR3 coding DNA: TGTGCCAGCAGTTCCCGACAGGGCACCTCCTACGAGCAGTACTTC. This chain connects TRBV12-3 or TRBV12-4 to TRBJ2-7; 7 bases line up with TRBD1. The CDR3 contains 15 residues. V shed 4 bases and J 0 bases; nucleotides not matched to a gene: 6.

This clonotype has only a few counts. The gene calls are TRBV27 and TRBJ1-4; no firm D call. The CDR3 extends over 19 amino acids. V dropped 2 bases and J dropped 8 bases, with 27 bases sitting between them. The V gene's germline CDR1 is MNHEY and CDR2 SMNVEV (reference sequence). In DNA, the CDR3 is TGTGCCAGCAGTTTAGAGGGAACTGGAGGTGGACTCGGGCTCGAAAAACTGTTTTTT. Its translation: CASSLEGTGGGLGLEKLFF.

The V call is TRBV27, the J call TRBJ2-6; perhaps TRBD2 as D (5 bases). Germline V gene sequence: CDR1 MNHEY, CDR2 SMNVEV (reference sequence). The CDR3 has 14 amino acids. The V and J ends lost 5 bases and 0 bases respectively, with 5 bases between them. The CDR3 region is CASSGSSGANVLTF. The CDR3 DNA follows: TGTGCCAGCAGTGGGAGCTCTGGGGCCAACGTCCTGACTTTC.

The sample holds a few counts of this clonotype. The chain couples TRBV20-1 to TRBJ1-1, with D perhaps TRBD1 (5 bases). Germline V gives CDR1 DFQATT, CDR2 SNEGSKA (reference sequence). Trimming pared 4 bases from V and 0 bases from J, leaving 9 bases between. This CDR3 has 13 residues. CDR3 nucleotides: TGCAGTGCTATGCAGGGCATGAACACTGAAGCTTTCTTT. Its translation is CSAMQGMNTEAFF.

This clonotype has a handful of counts. The chain couples TRBV5-1 to TRBJ2-2; 7 bases are a match to TRBD1. Trimming cost V 0 bases and J 1 base; bases outside gene matches: 3. The CDR3 runs to 16 residues. Germline CDR1 SGHRS, CDR2 YFSETQ. CDR3 bases: TGCGCCAGCAGCTTGGCCAACAGGGGGAACACCGGGGAGCTGTTTTTT. As protein: CASSLANRGNTGELFF.

The sample holds many counts of this clonotype. The rearrangement uses TRBV5-1 and TRBJ1-2; D remains ambiguous. With 0 bases removed from V and 4 bases from J, the gap between germline ends came to 7 bases. CDR3 size: 13 residues. Germline CDR1 SGHRS, CDR2 YFSETQ. The CDR3 DNA sequence: TGCGCCAGCAGCTTGGCCCAACTCTATGGCTACACCTTC. It encodes CASSLAQLYGYTF. The entire variable domain, with the rest obtained from reference TRBV5-1 and TRBJ1-2, is as follows: KAGVTQTPRYLIKTRGQQVTLSCSPISGHRSVSWYQQTPGQGLQFLFEYFSETQRNKGNFPGRFSGRQFSNSRSEMNVSTLELGDSALYLCASSLAQLYGYTFGSGTRLTVV.

The V and J genes are TRBV3-1 and TRBJ2-3; TRBD2 agrees at 8 bases. Germline V CDR1 and CDR2: LGHDT, YNNKEL (reference sequence). The J segment lost 4 bases and the V segment lost 0 bases, leaving 6 bases of the junction unmatched. The CDR3 covers 16 residues. CDR3 residues: CASSQDTSGRADTQYF. The CDR3 region has the DNA TGTGCCAGCAGCCAAGATACCAGCGGGAGAGCAGATACGCAGTATTTT.

This clonotype was counted ten times or more. The V call is TRBV3-1, the J call TRBJ1-6, with 7 positions matching TRBD1. There are 17 residues in the CDR3. Unmatched junction bases numbered 10, after V lost 0 bases and J lost 8 bases. Germline values: CDR1 LGHDT, CDR2 YNNKEL (reference sequence). CDR3 DNA: TGTGCCAGCAGCCAAGAGCGGACAGGAACGGGGGATTCACCCCTCCACTTT. Amino acid sequence: CASSQERTGTGDSPLHF.

This clonotype has a single count. The chain recombines TRBV29-1 with TRBJ2-2; 8 positions agree with TRBD1. V shed 5 bases, J shed 6 bases, and the junction held 5 bases outside the gene matches. Germline V gene data show CDR1 as SQVTM and CDR2 as ANQGSEA. CDR3 size: 13 residues. The CDR3 DNA follows: TGCAGCGTTCTGGTACAGGGGGCCGGGGAGCTGTTTTTT. Amino acids: CSVLVQGAGELFF.

The chain joins TRBV20-1 to TRBJ2-7; no clear D. Germline CDR1 DFQATT, CDR2 SNEGSKA (reference sequence). Trimming pared 3 bases from V and 7 bases from J, leaving 22 bases between. There are 15 residues in the CDR3. CDR3 DNA sequence: TGCAGTGCTAGCCCGGTCGCGGACGACCCGATAGAGCAGTACTTC. Amino acid sequence: CSASPVADDPIEQYF.

J is TRBJ2-7 and V is TRBV27, with 12 bases that match TRBD2. CDR3 length: 19 residues. With V trimmed by 0 bases and J by 1 base, 10 bases remained unmatched. CDR1 is MNHEY and CDR2 is SMNVEV in the germline V gene (reference sequence). The CDR3 loop is CASSLSVTTSGGPSYEQYF. In DNA, the CDR3 is TGTGCCAGCAGTTTATCCGTTACGACTAGCGGGGGACCTTCCTACGAGCAGTACTTC.